A single sample gave rise to the 3 T cell receptor beta chains below, sequenced in a study of T-cell reconstitution after alpha-beta-depleted transplantation in children. Preparing the TCRbeta library involved the use of unique molecular identifiers. TCRdb redid the calling of the PCR reads with MiXCR, one entry per CDR3 protein. This table has about 150,000 distinct CDR3 sequences, around 10% appearing once. This specimen consisted of PBMCs, obtained before TCRalphabeta/CD19-depleted stem cell transplant. Every receptor here comes from a boy aged 2 to 9 with acute myeloid leukemia, due to receive a stem cell transplant.

In its sample, this clonotype was seen many times. The CDR3 loop is CASSYSWGGSYNEQFF. The CDR3 DNA sequence: TGTGCCAGCAGTTACTCGTGGGGGGGAAGCTACAATGAGCAGTTCTTC. The V gene is TRBV6-5, the J gene TRBJ2-1; 7 nucleotides align to TRBD2. The germline CDR1 and CDR2 sequences are MNHEY and SVGAGI. V lost 0 bases and J lost 3; bases outside the gene matches: 5. The CDR3 spans 16 residues.

The chain joins TRBV23-1 to TRBJ2-7; 9 bases fit TRBD2. TRBV23-1 is an ORF; its function is uncertain. Trimming at V came to 2 bases and at J to 0 bases, leaving 2 bases not matched to a gene. The CDR3 is 15 amino acids. The CDR3 loop is CASSQLAGLSYEQYV. The DNA of the CDR3 is TGCGCCAGCAGTCAACTAGCGGGGCTCTCCTACGAGCAGTACGTC.

This clonotype has at least ten counts. The chain joins TRBV7-2 to TRBJ2-4, with unresolved D. Germline values: CDR1 SGHTA, CDR2 FQGNSA. V lost 1 base and J lost 0, with 7 bases in between. This CDR3 has 15 amino acids. The CDR3 spells CASSLVRGAKNIQYF. Here the CDR3 DNA reads TGTGCCAGCAGCTTAGTACGAGGAGCCAAAAACATTCAGTACTTC. Together with reference TRBV7-2 and TRBJ2-4, the CDR3 gives the full variable domain: GAGVSQSPSNKVTEKGKDVELRCDPISGHTALYWYRQSLGQGLEFLIYFQGNSAPDKSGLPSDRFSAERTGGSVSTLTIQRTQQEDSAVYLCASSLVRGAKNIQYFGAGTRLSVL.